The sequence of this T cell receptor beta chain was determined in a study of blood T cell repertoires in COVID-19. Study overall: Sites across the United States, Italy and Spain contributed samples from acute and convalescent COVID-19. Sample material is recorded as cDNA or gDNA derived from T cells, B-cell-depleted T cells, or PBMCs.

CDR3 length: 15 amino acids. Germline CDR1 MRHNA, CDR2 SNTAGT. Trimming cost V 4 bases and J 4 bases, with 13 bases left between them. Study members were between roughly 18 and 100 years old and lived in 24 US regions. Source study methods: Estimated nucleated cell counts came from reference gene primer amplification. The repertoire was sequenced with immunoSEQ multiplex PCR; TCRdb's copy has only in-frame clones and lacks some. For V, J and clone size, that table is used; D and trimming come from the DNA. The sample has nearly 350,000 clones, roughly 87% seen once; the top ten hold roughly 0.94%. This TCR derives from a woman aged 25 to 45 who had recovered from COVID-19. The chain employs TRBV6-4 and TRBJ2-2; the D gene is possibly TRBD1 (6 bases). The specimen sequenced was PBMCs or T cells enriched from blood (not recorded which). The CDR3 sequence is CASSGTQGRTGELFF. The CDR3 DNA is TGTGCCAGCAGTGGGACACAGGGCCGCACCGGGGAGCTGTTTTTT.